The TCR beta chain described here comes from a study of CD8 T cells in ankylosing spondylitis. General observations from the study: The clones that were linked to disease were reported to be significantly enriched in matched synovial fluid samples from ankylosing spondylitis patients.

This clonotype occurred many times. What it binds is not known. Germline V lookup: CDR1 SGHTA, CDR2 FQGNSA. V lost 2 bases and J 1 base, leaving 8 bases between the germline ends. CDR3 length equals 14 residues. Each CDR3 protein is one row after TCRdb ran MiXCR on the 5' RACE reads. The sample gives under 170,000 distinct CDR3 sequences, approximately 44% of which show up once; nearly 15% is in the top ten. The chain recombines TRBV7-2 with TRBJ2-5; TRBD2 is a possible D gene (6 bases). Input material: synovial fluid, either unsorted or a sorted T cell fraction (not recorded which). The clonotype originates from a male donor with ankylosing spondylitis. The CDR3: CASSLRGSQETQYF. The CDR3, as DNA: TGTGCCAGCAGCTTACGGGGGAGCCAAGAGACCCAGTACTTC. The full variable domain, in which reference TRBV7-2 and TRBJ2-5 provide the parts outside the CDR3, is GAGVSQSPSNKVTEKGKDVELRCDPISGHTALYWYRQSLGQGLEFLIYFQGNSAPDKSGLPSDRFSAERTGGSVSTLTIQRTQQEDSAVYLCASSLRGSQETQYFGPGTRLLVL.